The 25 T cell receptor beta chains in this list originate from one sample, sequenced in a study of T cell responses to AZD1222 COVID-19 vaccine. TCRdb's table, derived via immunoSEQ multiplex PCR, lists solely in-frame clones and lacks some. The sample contains more than 150,000 clones, around 87% of which appear only once. The sequencing here drew on peripheral blood, taken 28 days after the second AZD1222 dose. The receptors were sampled from an adult who received the AZD1222 COVID-19 vaccine.

The sample holds one count of this clone. J is TRBJ2-1 and V is TRBV4-2; 14 nucleotides align to TRBD2. Germline V CDR1 and CDR2: LGHNA, YNFKEQ. V was pared by 0 bases and J by 9 bases, with 7 bases of the junction left unmatched. This CDR3 spans 17 amino acids. This CDR3 is CASSQEPGLAGVVEQFF. CDR3 DNA: TGTGCCAGCAGCCAAGAGCCGGGACTAGCGGGAGTAGTTGAGCAGTTCTTC.

In DNA form, the CDR3 reads TGCGCCAGCAGTCTCTGGGTGGGGCAGCCCCAGCATTTT. This encodes CASSLWVGQPQHF. The chain has TRBV5-1 and TRBJ1-5, with no clear D. The CDR3 consists of 13 residues. Trimming removed 5 bases from V and 7 bases from J, with 13 bases in between. Germline assignment: CDR1 SGHRS and CDR2 YFSETQ.

This clone showed up just once. The chain joins TRBV19 to TRBJ1-1; 8 bases align to TRBD1. J gave up 5 bases and V 5 bases, and 7 bases lay outside the gene matches. CDR3 length equals 14 residues. Germline V CDR1 and CDR2: LNHDA, SQIVND (reference sequence). CDR3 loop: CASSLTGVGTEAFF. The CDR3 region has the DNA TGTGCCAGTAGTTTGACAGGGGTGGGGACTGAAGCTTTCTTT. Complete variable domain (other parts from reference TRBV19 and TRBJ1-1): DGGITQSPKYLFRKEGQNVTLSCEQNLNHDAMYWYRQDPGQGLRLIYYSQIVNDFQKGDIAEGYSVSREKKESFPLTVTSAQKNPTAFYLCASSLTGVGTEAFFGQGTRLTVV.

The CDR3 here is CASSTLTGVTTSSYNEQFF. The CDR3 DNA sequence: TGTGCCAGCAGCACATTGACAGGGGTAACTACCAGCTCCTACAATGAGCAGTTCTTC. The chain couples TRBV5-6 to TRBJ2-1; 8 nucleotides line up with TRBD1. V lost 4 bases to trimming and J lost 0 bases; unmatched junction nucleotides: 15. The CDR3 extends over 19 amino acids. Germline lookup yields CDR1 SGHDT and CDR2 YYEEEE. The complete variable domain, with remaining parts taken from reference TRBV5-6 and TRBJ2-1, reads DAGVTQSPTHLIKTRGQQVTLRCSPKSGHDTVSWYQQALGQGPQFIFQYYEEEERQRGNFPDRFSGHQFPNYSSELNVNALLLGDSALYLCASSTLTGVTTSSYNEQFFGPGTRLTVL.

The CDR3 sequence: CAWSTLGANEKLFF. CDR3 bases: TGTGCCTGGAGTACCCTAGGAGCTAATGAAAAACTGTTTTTT. The rearrangement links TRBV30 to TRBJ1-4; D is ambiguous. The V gene's germline CDR1 is GTSNPN and CDR2 SVGIG (reference sequence). CDR3 size: 14 residues. With 2 bases removed from V and 3 bases from J, the gap between germline ends came to 10 bases.

The J gene is TRBJ2-7, the V gene TRBV3-1 (or the pseudogene TRBV3-2); 8 bases agree with TRBD2. J was trimmed by 2 bases and V by 0 bases; bases with no gene match: 0. Germline V lookup: CDR1 LGHDT, CDR2 YNNKEL (reference sequence). The CDR3 loop spans 14 amino acids. The CDR3 DNA follows: TGTGCCAGCAGCCAAGACGGGAGGGCCTACGAGCAGTACTTC. This sequence encodes CASSQDGRAYEQYF.

The rearrangement links TRBV7-2 to TRBJ1-5; no firm D call. This CDR3 is 13 amino acids long. Germline lookup yields CDR1 SGHTA and CDR2 FQGNSA. The V end lost 5 bases, the J end lost 7 bases, and 12 bases lay between the germline ends. The CDR3 nucleotides are TGTGCCAGCAGCCCAAGGGTGGTCCAGCCCCAGCATTTT. This codes for CASSPRVVQPQHF.

This rearrangement joins TRBV14 to TRBJ2-7; 7 nucleotides match TRBD1. CDR3 length equals 15 residues. Trimming removed 1 base from V and 0 bases from J; junction bases left unmatched: 3. From germline, CDR1 is SGHDN and CDR2 FVKESK. DNA for the CDR3: TGTGCCAGCAGCCAAGGAGGGGGCCACTCCTACGAGCAGTACTTC. This translates into CASSQGGGHSYEQYF. Filled out from reference TRBV14 and TRBJ2-7, the complete variable domain reads EAGVTQFPSHSVIEKGQTVTLRCDPISGHDNLYWYRRVMGKEIKFLLHFVKESKQDESGMPNNRFLAERTGGTYSTLKVQPAELEDSGVYFCASSQGGGHSYEQYFGPGTRLTVT.

The chain employs TRBV14 and TRBJ2-1, with TRBD1 matching 7 bases. CDR3 length: 15 residues. The V gene's germline CDR1 is SGHDN and CDR2 FVKESK. V lost 4 bases, J lost 5 bases, and 8 bases stayed unmatched. Here the CDR3 reads CASSRPGGNNNEQFF. In DNA form, the CDR3 reads TGTGCCAGCAGCCGGCCAGGGGGAAATAACAATGAGCAGTTCTTC.

The CDR3 region is CATSRSGLSNQPQHF. DNA for the CDR3: TGTGCCACCAGCAGATCGGGACTGAGCAATCAGCCCCAGCATTTT. The V call is TRBV15, the J call TRBJ1-5; possibly TRBD1 for D (5 bases). CDR1 and CDR2 from the germline V gene are LNHNV and YYDKDF (reference sequence). This CDR3 has 15 amino acids. V lost 2 bases and J lost 1, with 9 bases in between.

The rearrangement joins TRBV7-2 to TRBJ2-7; D uncertain. CDR1 SGHTA and CDR2 FQGNSA come from the germline V gene. The CDR3 extends over 13 amino acids. The V gene lost 2 bases and the J gene lost 7 bases, with 12 bases spanning the gap. CDR3 nucleotides: TGTGCCAGCAGCTTAATTCTGGGAAGAGAGCAGTACTTC. Translation: CASSLILGREQYF.

The rearrangement uses TRBV6-2 or TRBV6-3 and TRBJ2-3; 8 bases align to TRBD2. The germline V gene encodes CDR1 MNHEY and CDR2 SVGEGT. This CDR3 comprises 17 residues. Trimming cost V 2 bases and J 2 bases; bases outside gene matches: 9. The CDR3 DNA reads as TGTGCCAGCAGTTACCCCGAAGCGGGAGTTAACACAGATACGCAGTATTTT. This codes for CASSYPEAGVNTDTQYF.

This clone has only a few counts. The CDR3 bases are TGTGCCAGCAGCTTAGCGGGAACCCAGGGGTACGAGCAGTACTTC. Translating gives CASSLAGTQGYEQYF. The chain recombines TRBV7-9 with TRBJ2-7; maybe TRBD1 (6 bases). CDR1 is SEHNR and CDR2 is FQNEAQ in the germline V gene (reference sequence). V dropped 0 bases and J dropped 4 bases, with 13 bases sitting between them. The CDR3 contains 15 residues.

The sample holds one count of this clone. The chain recombines TRBV18 with TRBJ1-6; D might be TRBD1 (5 bases). V lost 4 bases to trimming and J lost 4 bases, with 11 bases between them. Per the germline V gene, CDR1 is KGHSH and CDR2 is LQKENI. This CDR3 is built from 15 residues. CDR3 protein: CASSQDTVYNSPLHF. The CDR3 bases are TGTGCCAGCTCACAGGACACCGTGTATAATTCACCCCTCCACTTT. The full variable domain, completed using reference TRBV18 and TRBJ1-6, is NAGVMQNPRHLVRRRGQEARLRCSPMKGHSHVYWYRQLPEEGLKFMVYLQKENIIDESGMPKERFSAEFPKEGPSILRIQQVVRGDSAAYFCASSQDTVYNSPLHFGNGTRLTVT.

V is TRBV5-6 and J is TRBJ2-1; 9 nucleotides align to TRBD2. The V gene's germline CDR1 is SGHDT and CDR2 YYEEEE. The CDR3 has 14 amino acids. Trimming cost V 6 bases and J 5 bases; bases outside gene matches: 6. For the CDR3, the DNA is TGTGCCAGCAACCTAGCGGGAAGAGACAATGAGCAGTTCTTC. Protein product: CASNLAGRDNEQFF.

The chain uses TRBV19 and TRBJ2-1; D gene unclear. V was pared by 3 bases and J by 6 bases, with 6 bases between. The germline gives CDR1 LNHDA, CDR2 SQIVND (reference sequence). The CDR3 runs to 12 residues. CDR3 sequence reads: CASSMSSNEQFF. CDR3 sequence (DNA): TGTGCCAGTAGTATGTCTAGCAATGAGCAGTTCTTC.

In nucleotides, the CDR3 is TGTGCCAGCAGCAAAGAACAGGGAAGCAATCAGCCCCAGCATTTT. Its protein product is CASSKEQGSNQPQHF. The J gene is TRBJ1-5, the V gene TRBV7-8; D is possibly TRBD1 (6 bases). Trimming cost V 5 bases and J 1 base, with 12 bases left between them. Germline V lookup: CDR1 SGHVS, CDR2 FQNEAQ. The CDR3 runs to 15 residues.

The chain links TRBV4-1 to TRBJ1-6; D call uncertain. Germline lookup yields CDR1 MGHRA and CDR2 YSYEKL. V was shortened by 0 bases and J by 9 bases, with 6 bases between the two germline ends. This CDR3 has 13 amino acids. CDR3 amino acids: CASSQENGSPLHF. CDR3 coding DNA: TGCGCCAGCAGCCAAGAAAATGGTTCACCCCTCCACTTT.

The CDR3 sequence is CASSFWGNEQYF. The CDR3 coding sequence is TGTGCCAGCAGCTTCTGGGGGAACGAGCAGTACTTC. V is TRBV28 and J is TRBJ2-7; D could derive from TRBD1 or TRBD2 (5 bases each). Trimming pared 6 bases from V and 5 bases from J, leaving 11 bases between. Germline CDR1 and CDR2: MDHEN and SYDVKM. This CDR3 spans 12 amino acids.

The chain uses TRBV6-4 and TRBJ1-5; no definite D call. Germline loops: CDR1 MRHNA, CDR2 SNTAGT. V dropped 3 bases and J dropped 2 bases, with 11 bases sitting between them. The CDR3 has 15 residues. Written as DNA, the CDR3 is TGTGCCAGCAGTGAGAGGGCGCCACGCAATCAGCCCCAGCATTTT. Its translation is CASSERAPRNQPQHF.

This chain uses TRBV5-4 with TRBJ2-1; possibly TRBD2 for D (5 bases). V lost 4 bases to trimming and J lost 5 bases, with 16 bases between them. This CDR3 is built from 15 residues. Germline CDR1 and CDR2: SGHNT and YYREEE (reference sequence). The CDR3 bases are TGTGCCAGCAGCGTACCTCGGGGTCATGACAATGAGCAGTTCTTC. Protein sequence: CASSVPRGHDNEQFF.

In its sample, this clone was seen once. The chain has TRBV7-8 and TRBJ2-7, with TRBD1 as a possible D gene (6 bases). Germline CDR1 and CDR2: SGHVS and FQNEAQ. The CDR3 spans 14 residues. V was clipped by 3 bases and J by 2 bases, with 11 bases between them. The CDR3 region has the DNA TGTGCCAGCAGCTTTCGGACAGACACCTACGAGCAGTACTTC. Its protein is CASSFRTDTYEQYF.

There are a few counts of this clone. The chain carries TRBV27 and TRBJ2-1, with 7 bases that match TRBD2. This CDR3 region has 15 residues. Losses at the gene ends were 4 bases for V and 6 bases for J; bases not matched to a gene: 9. In germline, CDR1 is MNHEY, CDR2 SMNVEV (reference sequence). CDR3 DNA: TGTGCCAGCAGTTCTAGGCTGACTAGCACCAATGAGCAGTTCTTC. This translates into CASSSRLTSTNEQFF.

This CDR3 is CASSKATNEKLFF. The CDR3 DNA reads as TGTGCCAGTAGTAAGGCAACTAATGAAAAACTGTTTTTT. V gene TRBV19 combines with J gene TRBJ1-4; D gene uncertain. Trimming shortened V by 4 bases and J by 0 bases, and 3 bases separated the two germline ends. From germline, CDR1 is LNHDA and CDR2 SQIVND (reference sequence). The length of the CDR3 is 13 residues.

The chain employs TRBV7-8 and TRBJ2-2; the D call may be TRBD1 or TRBD2 (6 bases each). Germline CDR1 reads SGHVS; CDR2 reads FQNEAQ. The length of the CDR3 is 17 residues. V shed 5 bases and J shed 3 bases, with 19 bases lying between them. CDR3 in amino acids: CASSPERQGRYTGELFF. DNA for the CDR3: TGTGCCAGCAGCCCTGAGAGGCAGGGGAGGTACACCGGGGAGCTGTTTTTT.